A single sample gave rise to the 31 T cell receptor beta chains below, sequenced in a study of blood T cell repertoires in COVID-19. Libraries were prepared by immunoSEQ multiplex PCR; TCRdb keeps only in-frame clonotypes and omits some of them. The sample has over 100,000 clones, roughly 80% seen once. Input material: peripheral blood. The receptor set was obtained from a human donor in a cohort sampled during active COVID-19.

This chain links TRBV28 with TRBJ2-5, with D possibly matching TRBD2 (5 bases). CDR1 MDHEN and CDR2 SYDVKM come from the germline V gene. V lost 5 bases and J lost 1, with 14 bases in between. The CDR3 is made up of 15 amino acids. The CDR3 loop is CASSGGGLGQETQYF. As DNA, the CDR3 is TGTGCCAGCAGTGGCGGTGGACTGGGCCAAGAGACCCAGTACTTC.

The rearrangement uses TRBV7-2 and TRBJ2-3, with D perhaps matching TRBD2 (6 bases). Trimming removed 5 bases from V and 4 bases from J, with 10 bases in between. The CDR3 runs to 13 residues. Germline V gene lookup returns CDR1 SGHTA and CDR2 FQGNSA. CDR3 loop: CASSRDFSDTQYF. The CDR3, as DNA: TGTGCCAGCAGCCGGGACTTTTCAGATACGCAGTATTTT.

V is TRBV15 and J is TRBJ2-7, with 7 bases fitting TRBD2. The germline CDR1 and CDR2 sequences are LNHNV and YYDKDF (reference sequence). This CDR3 has 16 amino acids. V lost 3 bases, J lost 2 bases, and 10 bases stayed unmatched. CDR3 coding DNA: TGTGCCACCAGCAGGGGTAAGCGGGACTTGACCTACGAGCAGTACTTC. Protein product: CATSRGKRDLTYEQYF.

The V gene is TRBV5-8, the J gene TRBJ1-5; no clear D. The CDR3 is 17 amino acids. Trimming removed 1 base from V and 3 bases from J, with 17 bases in between. Germline values: CDR1 SGHTS, CDR2 YDEGEE. CDR3 nucleotides: TGTGCCAGCAGCTTGCTGAGGGCAGCGACCTCCAATCAGCCCCAGCATTTT. Its translation: CASSLLRAATSNQPQHF.

The rearrangement links TRBV24-1 to TRBJ2-1; D might be TRBD2 (5 bases). This CDR3 region has 12 residues. Germline V lookup: CDR1 KGHDR, CDR2 SFDVKD. Trimming shortened V by 2 bases and J by 12 bases, and 10 bases separated the two germline ends. DNA for the CDR3: TGTGCCACCAGTGATTGGGAGCTGGTGCAGTTCTTC. Protein: CATSDWELVQFF.

For this clone: One end of the junction varies from germline; a read error may be responsible. The CDR3 reads CASSERTGGNVLTF. The CDR3 DNA reads TGTGCCAGTAGTGAACGGACAGGGGGCAACGTCCTGACTTTC. The chain links TRBV19 to TRBJ2-6; 10 positions match TRBD1. This CDR3 contains 14 residues. Per germline, CDR1 LNHDA and CDR2 SQIVND (reference sequence). Looking up the rest from reference TRBV19 and TRBJ2-6 gives the full variable domain: DGGITQSPKYLFRKEGQNVTLSCEQNLNHDAMYWYRQDPGQGLRLIYYSQIVNDFQKGDIAEGYSVSREKKESFPLTVTSAQKNPTAFYLCASSERTGGNVLTFGAGSRLTVL.

The chain joins TRBV28 to TRBJ2-5; the D is unclear. The V gene's germline CDR1 is MDHEN and CDR2 SYDVKM. CDR3 length: 12 residues. CDR3 coding DNA: TGTGCTGTTACCGAGGAACAAGAGACCCAGTACTTC. Translation: CAVTEEQETQYF. Drawing the rest from reference TRBV28 and TRBJ2-5, the complete variable domain is DVKVTQSSRYLVKRTGEKVFLECVQDMDHENMFWYRQDPGLGLRLIYFSYDVKMKEKGDIPEGYSVSREKKERFSLILESASTNQTSMYLCAVTEEQETQYFGPGTRLLVL.

V is TRBV6-6 and J is TRBJ2-5; 9 positions match TRBD1. The CDR3 totals 14 residues. Germline CDR1 is MNHNY and CDR2 is SVGAGI (reference sequence). After removal of 4 bases from V and 6 bases from J, the junction contained 6 bases not matched to a gene. The CDR3 reads CASSSGTGRQTQYF. CDR3 sequence (DNA): TGTGCCAGCAGTTCCGGGACAGGGCGACAGACCCAGTACTTC.

This chain connects TRBV4-3 to TRBJ1-1, with 9 bases fitting TRBD1. Looked up from germline, CDR1 is LGHNA and CDR2 is YSLEER. The CDR3 is 16 residues long. Unmatched junction bases numbered 7, after V lost 1 base and J lost 4 bases. In DNA, the CDR3 is TGCGCCAGCAGCCAAGTGACAGGGGGGGAGGCCACTGAAGCTTTCTTT. Its protein product is CASSQVTGGEATEAFF.

The chain joins TRBV6-2 or TRBV6-3 to TRBJ2-7; tentatively, D is TRBD2 (6 bases). CDR3 length: 15 amino acids. Germline CDR1 MNHEY, CDR2 SVGEGT. V gave up 4 bases and J gave up 7 bases, with 20 bases separating them. CDR3 protein: CASSSSGTPWEEQYF. DNA of the CDR3: TGTGCCAGCAGTTCCTCCGGGACTCCATGGGAGGAGCAGTACTTC.

The gene calls are TRBV7-3 and TRBJ2-3; no clear D. V lost 0 bases, J lost 2 bases, and 3 bases lay in between. CDR3 length: 13 residues. CDR1 and CDR2 from the germline V gene are SGHTA and FQGTGA. CDR3 in amino acids: CASSLTNTDTQYF. CDR3 bases: TGTGCCAGCAGCTTAACTAACACAGATACGCAGTATTTT.

The J gene is TRBJ1-4, the V gene TRBV19; no firm D call. The CDR3 has 15 residues. CDR1 LNHDA and CDR2 SQIVND come from the germline V gene (reference sequence). Trimming removed 1 base from V and 5 bases from J, with 11 bases in between. The CDR3 reads CASSIVPRRNEKLFF. The DNA of the CDR3 is TGTGCCAGTAGTATAGTTCCCAGGAGGAATGAAAAACTGTTTTTT.

This clone was recorded once. This rearrangement joins TRBV28 to TRBJ2-7, with TRBD2 matching over 7 bases. The CDR3 runs to 15 residues. V lost 1 base, J lost 1 base, and 4 bases stayed unmatched. From germline, CDR1 is MDHEN and CDR2 SYDVKM. The CDR3 DNA reads as TGTGCCAGCAGTTTATATTCTAGCGGATCCTACGAGCAGTACTTC. The encoded protein is CASSLYSSGSYEQYF. The complete variable domain, with remaining parts taken from reference TRBV28 and TRBJ2-7, reads DVKVTQSSRYLVKRTGEKVFLECVQDMDHENMFWYRQDPGLGLRLIYFSYDVKMKEKGDIPEGYSVSREKKERFSLILESASTNQTSMYLCASSLYSSGSYEQYFGPGTRLTVT.

CDR3 sequence reads: CASTPAGQFSNEQFF. The DNA for the CDR3 is TGTGCCAGCACCCCTGCAGGGCAGTTTTCCAATGAGCAGTTCTTC. The V gene is TRBV28, the J gene TRBJ2-1, with a possible D match to TRBD1 (5 bases). Trimming cost V 7 bases and J 6 bases, with 19 bases left between them. Per germline, CDR1 MDHEN and CDR2 SYDVKM. The CDR3 sequence is 15 residues long.

The chain links TRBV11-3 to TRBJ2-1; TRBD1 matches 10 bases. V gave up 5 bases and J gave up 5 bases; unmatched junction bases: 3. The V gene's germline CDR1 is SGHNT and CDR2 YENEEA. This CDR3 is 14 amino acids long. DNA of the CDR3: TGTGCCAGCAGCCCAGACAGGGGGCACAATGAGCAGTTCTTC. This sequence encodes CASSPDRGHNEQFF.

Details on this clone: The germline gene is not matched at one end of the junction; a read error may be the cause. Distinct nucleotide sequences in the sample also encode this CDR3. The genes are TRBV12-5 and TRBJ2-7; 7 nucleotides align to TRBD2. CDR3 length equals 18 residues. CDR1 and CDR2 from the germline V gene are LGHNT and FRNRAP. CDR3 DNA: TGTGCTCGTGGTTTGGGGGGAGGCGGGGGAGGAAACTCCTACGAGCAGTACTTC. Translating gives CARGLGGGGGGNSYEQYF.

This clone showed up just a few times. The chain uses TRBV4-2 and TRBJ2-7, with 10 bases fitting TRBD2. The ends lost 4 bases at V and 5 bases at J; junction bases unmatched: 5. The CDR3 spans 14 residues. Germline values: CDR1 LGHNA, CDR2 YNFKEQ. CDR3 region: CASSLPSGSNEQYF. The CDR3 DNA reads TGTGCCAGCAGCCTTCCTAGCGGGAGTAACGAGCAGTACTTC.

The gene calls are TRBV5-4 and TRBJ1-1, with TRBD1 matching 11 bases. The CDR3 is 16 amino acids. CDR1 is SGHNT, CDR2 YYREEE, per germline (reference sequence). Unmatched junction bases numbered 4, after V lost 3 bases and J lost 0 bases. The chain's CDR3 is CASSWGTGGLNTEAFF. CDR3 coding DNA: TGTGCCAGCAGCTGGGGGACAGGGGGACTGAACACTGAAGCTTTCTTT.

This chain uses TRBV9 with TRBJ2-7; 7 bases are a match to TRBD1. The CDR3 is made up of 13 amino acids. Germline assignment: CDR1 SGDLS and CDR2 YYNGEE. The V gene end was trimmed by 2 bases and the J gene end by 2 bases; junction bases not matched to a gene: 1. CDR3 in amino acids: CASSVGTAYEQYF. CDR3 in DNA: TGTGCCAGCAGCGTGGGGACAGCCTACGAGCAGTACTTC.

The gene calls are TRBV6-5 and TRBJ2-7; maybe TRBD1 (6 bases). This CDR3 is built from 14 residues. V was trimmed by 6 bases and J by 7 bases, leaving 19 bases between them. The germline V gene has CDR1 MNHEY and CDR2 SVGAGI. CDR3 in amino acids: CASRLGQGSSEQYF. In DNA form, the CDR3 reads TGTGCCAGCAGGTTGGGGCAGGGGTCGTCTGAGCAGTACTTC.

This chain uses TRBV30 with TRBJ1-1; D possibly corresponds to TRBD1 (5 bases). This CDR3 contains 14 residues. Trimming removed 4 bases at V and 1 base at J, with 13 bases between. Germline loops: CDR1 GTSNPN, CDR2 SVGIG (reference sequence). DNA of the CDR3: TGTGCCTGGACGGGTAATACAGGGAACACTGAAGCTTTCTTT. Its translation: CAWTGNTGNTEAFF.

The sample holds one count of this clone. This chain connects TRBV5-1 to TRBJ1-2; TRBD1 matches 10 bases. Germline V lookup: CDR1 SGHRS, CDR2 YFSETQ. The CDR3 is 15 amino acids. V lost 0 bases and J lost 6; bases outside the gene matches: 5. CDR3 protein: CASSLEGDRGNGYTF. The DNA for the CDR3 is TGCGCCAGCAGCTTGGAGGGGGACAGGGGAAATGGCTACACCTTC. The full variable domain, its missing parts supplied by reference TRBV5-1 and TRBJ1-2, is KAGVTQTPRYLIKTRGQQVTLSCSPISGHRSVSWYQQTPGQGLQFLFEYFSETQRNKGNFPGRFSGRQFSNSRSEMNVSTLELGDSALYLCASSLEGDRGNGYTFGSGTRLTVV.

This chain joins TRBV7-9 and TRBJ2-7; 9 bases align to TRBD2. CDR1 is SEHNR and CDR2 is FQNEAQ in the germline V gene (reference sequence). The J segment lost 1 base and the V segment lost 2 bases, leaving 0 bases of the junction unmatched. The CDR3 extends over 14 amino acids. The CDR3 protein is CASSLSGGSYEQYF. The CDR3 DNA is TGTGCCAGCAGCTTAAGCGGGGGGTCCTACGAGCAGTACTTC.

V is TRBV4-1 and J is TRBJ2-7, with 8 nucleotides matching TRBD2. J was trimmed by 6 bases and V by 4 bases; bases with no gene match: 11. The CDR3 consists of 15 residues. Per the germline V gene, CDR1 is MGHRA and CDR2 is YSYEKL. The CDR3 DNA reads as TGCGCCAGCAGCCCGGGTTCAGCGGGAGAGGTCGAGCAGTACTTC. Its translation: CASSPGSAGEVEQYF.

The genes are TRBV19 and TRBJ1-5, with 8 positions matching TRBD1. CDR1 is LNHDA, CDR2 SQIVND, per germline (reference sequence). V shed 6 bases, J shed 2 bases, and the junction held 9 bases outside the gene matches. The length of the CDR3 is 16 residues. The DNA of the CDR3 is TGTGCCAGTAGCCTCGGCAGGGGGCTTGGCAATCAGCCCCAGCATTTT. Protein sequence: CASSLGRGLGNQPQHF.

The chain links TRBV7-2 to TRBJ2-3; D is ambiguous. The CDR3 runs 13 residues. The germline CDR1 and CDR2 sequences are SGHTA and FQGNSA. Trimming removed 1 base from V and 2 bases from J, with 4 bases in between. CDR3 DNA sequence: TGTGCCAGCAGCTTAGGTTACACAGATACGCAGTATTTT. As protein: CASSLGYTDTQYF.

This clone was seen more than once but under ten times. The chain combines TRBV18 with TRBJ2-1; 7 bases agree with TRBD1. The CDR3 extends over 14 amino acids. Unmatched junction bases numbered 5, after V lost 5 bases and J lost 4 bases. Germline CDR1 KGHSH, CDR2 LQKENI. The CDR3 loop reads CASSEYRGYNEQFF. CDR3 DNA sequence: TGTGCCAGCTCAGAATACAGGGGTTACAATGAGCAGTTCTTC.

This chain joins TRBV18 and TRBJ1-5; TRBD1 aligns across 7 bases. V dropped 4 bases and J dropped 6; count of bases not matched to a gene: 12. This CDR3 comprises 16 residues. CDR1 and CDR2 (germline): KGHSH, LQKENI. In DNA form, the CDR3 reads TGTGCCAGCTCACGCGGTTCGGGACAGACCGGTCAGCCCCAGCATTTT. It encodes CASSRGSGQTGQPQHF.

The chain's CDR3 is CASSRGIETEAFF. DNA of the CDR3: TGTGCCAGTTCTAGAGGGATTGAGACTGAAGCTTTCTTT. The genes are TRBV11-3 and TRBJ1-1, with no clear D. The ends were cut back, 9 bases at V and 5 bases at J, with 16 bases in the middle. The CDR3 covers 13 residues. Germline V gene data show CDR1 as SGHNT and CDR2 as YENEEA.

This clone has just one count. The rearrangement joins TRBV27 to TRBJ1-1, with D unresolved. The CDR3 runs 18 residues. Trimming shortened V by 0 bases and J by 0 bases, and 17 bases separated the two germline ends. The germline gives CDR1 MNHEY, CDR2 SMNVEV (reference sequence). The CDR3 here is CASSLSAGSSFMNTEAFF. CDR3 nucleotide sequence: TGTGCCAGCAGTTTATCTGCGGGGTCATCCTTTATGAACACTGAAGCTTTCTTT.

This chain joins TRBV28 and TRBJ2-2, with TRBD1 matching 7 bases. Germline CDR1 is MDHEN and CDR2 is SYDVKM. V dropped 7 bases and J dropped 6; count of bases not matched to a gene: 11. CDR3 length equals 15 residues. CDR3 residues: CASNLIDREAGELFF. In nucleotides, the CDR3 is TGTGCCAGCAATCTTATCGACAGGGAAGCCGGGGAGCTGTTTTTT. The full variable domain, its missing parts supplied by reference TRBV28 and TRBJ2-2, is DVKVTQSSRYLVKRTGEKVFLECVQDMDHENMFWYRQDPGLGLRLIYFSYDVKMKEKGDIPEGYSVSREKKERFSLILESASTNQTSMYLCASNLIDREAGELFFGEGSRLTVL.